This is a list of T cell receptor beta chains from one sample in a study of blood T cells in healthy people across ages. TCRdb fed the 5' RACE reads into MiXCR, producing one record per CDR3 protein. The data show almost 550,000 distinct CDR3 sequences, around 24% seen once. This sample was shared with a second study, whose subject was T cells of mothers and their children.

What was sequenced was blood. The receptors originated from a boy aged 5-17 years in good health. CDR3s include the opening cysteine and the closing phenylalanine or tryptophan. A D gene is named only where the DNA matches it firmly. The size field is filled for only some rows; it gives once, few, many or a size class.

TRBV7-3,TRBJ2-3,few,TRBD2,TGTGCCAGCAGCTACGGGACTAGCGGGAGAACAGATACGCAGTATTTT,CASSYGTSGRTDTQYF
TRBV6-1,TRBJ2-7,.,TRBD2,TGTGCCAGCAGTAAAGGACTAGCGGGAGGGGCCCTATCCTACGAGCAGTACTTC,CASSKGLAGGALSYEQYF
TRBV7-2,TRBJ2-3,few,TRBD1,TGTGCCAGCAGCTTTTTCCAGGGGGTCCTGGATACGCAGTATTTT,CASSFFQGVLDTQYF
TRBV24-1,TRBJ2-2,few,.,TGTGCCACCAGTCAGTCCGACACCGGGGAGCTGTTTTTT,CATSQSDTGELFF
TRBV20-1,TRBJ2-7,many,.,TGCAGTGCTAGAGGGCGGCGGGACAACGAGCAGTACTTC,CSARGRRDNEQYF
TRBV3-1,TRBJ2-1,.,.,TGTGCCAGCAGCCAAGATCGTCGCGGATATTCCTACAATGAGCAGTTCTTC,CASSQDRRGYSYNEQFF
TRBV5-1,TRBJ1-4,few,.,TGCGCCAGCAGCTTGCAGGGCTCGGAAAAACTGTTTTTT,CASSLQGSEKLFF
TRBV20-1,TRBJ2-1,many,TRBD1,TGCAGTGCTAGCAATCGACAGGGGGCCGGCTACAATGAGCAGTTCTTC,CSASNRQGAGYNEQFF
TRBV7-9,TRBJ2-5,.,.,TGTGCCAGCAACCTCGGGTCGGTAGCGGCTTACCAAGAGACCCAGTACTTC,CASNLGSVAAYQETQYF
TRBV5-5,TRBJ2-5,.,.,TGTGCCAGCAGCTTGAAATGGGGGGGCCTAGGAGAGACCCAGTACTTC,CASSLKWGGLGETQYF
TRBV20-1,TRBJ1-6,few,.,TGCAGTGCTAGAGAAGCCGCGGGACATGAGAGCTCCTATAATTCACCCCTCCACTTT,CSAREAAGHESSYNSPLHF
TRBV29-1,TRBJ2-7,many,TRBD2,TGCAGCGTCGGCGGGGGAGACTACGAGCAGTACTTC,CSVGGGDYEQYF
TRBV20-1,TRBJ2-3,few,.,TGCAGTGCCCCTCGGCTGGACAAAACCACAGATACGCAGTATTTT,CSAPRLDKTTDTQYF
TRBV6-2/TRBV6-3,TRBJ2-1,few,TRBD2,TGTGCCAGCAGTCCTAAAACTCTACAGCGGGGGGCCTACAATGAGCAGTTCTTC,CASSPKTLQRGAYNEQFF
TRBV24-1,TRBJ2-3,.,TRBD2,TGTGCCACCGGGGATCGCGGGAGAACGGATACGCAGTATTTT,CATGDRGRTDTQYF
TRBV28,TRBJ2-7,.,TRBD2,TGTGCCAGCAGTTTCCTCATGACTAGCGGGGGTTACGAGCAGTACTTC,CASSFLMTSGGYEQYF
TRBV20-1,TRBJ2-5,.,.,TGCAGTGCCGACTCTAGGGTAGAGACCCAGTACTTC,CSADSRVETQYF
TRBV12-3/TRBV12-4,TRBJ2-7,.,.,TGTGCCAGCAGCCGGGGAGGGGGGATTTCCTACGAGCAGTACTTC,CASSRGGGISYEQYF
TRBV18,TRBJ2-7,.,.,TGTGCCAGCTCGAGCACCGCTAACTACGAGCAGTACTTC,CASSSTANYEQYF
TRBV4-2,TRBJ2-7,.,TRBD1,TGTGCCAGCAGCCAGAGGCTCGGGACAGGGCCGTACGAGCAGTACTTC,CASSQRLGTGPYEQYF
TRBV13,TRBJ2-5,many,.,TGTGCCAGCAGCCCTGGATTAGGGAGGCAAGAGACCCAGTACTTC,CASSPGLGRQETQYF
TRBV12-3/TRBV12-4,TRBJ2-5,few,.,TGTGCCAGCAGTTCGGCAGGCTGGCCCCAGTACTTC,CASSSAGWPQYF
TRBV11-2,TRBJ2-1,.,TRBD2,TGTGCCAGCAGCTCGGGACTAGCGGGAGTAACCTACAATGAGCAGTTCTTC,CASSSGLAGVTYNEQFF
TRBV6-2/TRBV6-3,TRBJ2-4,few,.,TGTGCCAGTGGGGAGGATTTAGCCAAAAACATTCAGTACTTC,CASGEDLAKNIQYF
TRBV13,TRBJ1-1,few,TRBD1,TGTGCCAGCAGCTTAAGCACCCAAGGGGCAGGGGGGAACACTGAAGCTTTCTTT,CASSLSTQGAGGNTEAFF
TRBV4-1,TRBJ2-1,.,.,TGCGCCAGCAGCCAAGATCGGGGTGGGGGAAATGAGCAGTTCTTC,CASSQDRGGGNEQFF
TRBV7-2,TRBJ2-3,.,.,TGTGCCAGCAGCTTAGCGGCCCCCTTCCGCGCAGATACGCAGTATTTT,CASSLAAPFRADTQYF
TRBV7-3,TRBJ2-7,few,TRBD1,TGTGCCAGCAGCTTAAGGGACAGGGACTACGAGCAGTACTTC,CASSLRDRDYEQYF
TRBV5-1,TRBJ1-2,few,.,TGCGCCAGCAGCTTGACCGGGGCTGCCTTGAATGGCTACACCTTC,CASSLTGAALNGYTF
TRBV4-2,TRBJ1-1,.,.,TGTGCCAGCAGCCCCCCCCGGGGGGGGATGAACACTGAAGCTTTCTTT,CASSPPRGGMNTEAFF
TRBV2,TRBJ1-2,many,.,TGTGCCAGCAGTCCTCCGGGACATGGCTACACCTTC,CASSPPGHGYTF
TRBV10-3,TRBJ2-1,.,TRBD2,TGTGCCATCAGTGAGAATCTAGCGGGGGGACTCTCCTACAATGAGCAGTTCTTC,CAISENLAGGLSYNEQFF
TRBV11-2,TRBJ1-1,.,.,TGTGCCAGCAGCCGAACCCAGAAGACTACAGGGTTAATGAACACTGAAGCTTTCTTT,CASSRTQKTTGLMNTEAFF
TRBV28,TRBJ2-1,few,TRBD2,TGTGCCAGCAACTTTCCGGGACTAGCGGGAGGAGGTCGTGAGCAGTTCTTC,CASNFPGLAGGGREQFF
TRBV7-2,TRBJ2-3,.,TRBD2,TGTGCCAGCAGCTTATGGGGGGAGGGCCTAGATACGCAGTATTTT,CASSLWGEGLDTQYF
TRBV29-1,TRBJ1-3,.,.,TGCAGCGTTGTGGTAGGAAACACCATATATTTT,CSVVVGNTIYF